Below, 9 T cell receptor beta chains from the same sample are listed, as sequenced in a study of blood T cell repertoires in COVID-19. The repertoire was sequenced with immunoSEQ multiplex PCR; TCRdb's copy has only in-frame clones and lacks some. The data show about 150,000 clones, with roughly 83% seen just once and 25% to 30% held by the top ten. The sample was peripheral blood. Receptor source: a woman aged 60-75 years with acute or convalescent COVID-19.

The rearrangement joins TRBV7-8 to TRBJ2-1; no clear D gene. The germline V and J ends were trimmed by 5 bases and 4 bases, with 15 bases remaining between them. Germline lookup yields CDR1 SGHVS and CDR2 FQNEAQ. The CDR3 spans 15 residues. The chain's CDR3 is CASSPAQVGYNEQFF. In DNA form, the CDR3 reads TGTGCCAGCAGCCCAGCCCAGGTCGGATACAATGAGCAGTTCTTC.

This clone was counted a few times. The chain is built from TRBV12-1 and TRBJ2-3; TRBD2 is taken as the D call from the table, unchecked against the DNA. TRBV12-1 counts as a pseudogene. CDR3 length equals 14 residues. The CDR3 reads CARAGGISTDTQYF. The CDR3 coding sequence is TGTGCCAGGGCGGGGGGGATTAGCACAGATACGCAGTATTTT.

In DNA form, the CDR3 reads TGTGCCAGCAGCTTACACAGGGGTTCCATGAACACTGAAGCTTTCTTT. Translated, it gives CASSLHRGSMNTEAFF. The V and J genes are TRBV7-8 and TRBJ1-1; 7 bases fit TRBD1. The CDR3 contains 16 residues. The V gene's germline CDR1 is SGHVS and CDR2 FQNEAQ. J was trimmed by 0 bases and V by 2 bases; bases with no gene match: 6.

The chain links TRBV5-1 to TRBJ1-2; 7 positions match TRBD1. Unmatched junction bases numbered 5, after V lost 1 base and J lost 2 bases. This CDR3 spans 15 amino acids. Per germline, CDR1 SGHRS and CDR2 YFSETQ. The CDR3 loop is CASSLTGDQNYGYTF. CDR3 nucleotides: TGCGCCAGCAGCTTGACAGGGGACCAAAACTATGGCTACACCTTC.

This rearrangement joins TRBV2 to TRBJ1-2, with D hard to call. Germline V gene lookup returns CDR1 SNHLY and CDR2 FYNNEI. This CDR3 is built from 12 residues. V shed 3 bases and J shed 8 bases, with 10 bases lying between them. The CDR3 DNA is TGTGCCAGCAGTGAGATCGGGGTGGGCTACACCTTC. This codes for CASSEIGVGYTF. The full variable domain, in which reference TRBV2 and TRBJ1-2 provide the parts outside the CDR3, is EPEVTQTPSHQVTQMGQEVILRCVPISNHLYFYWYRQILGQKVEFLVSFYNNEISEKSEIFDDQFSVERPDGSNFTLKIRSTKLEDSAMYFCASSEIGVGYTFGSGTRLTVV.

Turning to this clone: Different DNA sequences within this sample yield the same CDR3. CDR3: CASSVAGAGNTIYF. The CDR3 DNA follows: TGTGCCAGCAGCGTAGCGGGAGCTGGAAACACCATATATTTT. This chain connects TRBV9 to TRBJ1-3; D unclear. The CDR3 loop spans 14 amino acids. V lost 0 bases, J lost 2 bases, and 6 bases lay in between. Germline V CDR1 and CDR2: SGDLS, YYNGEE.

The CDR3, as DNA: TGTGCCAGCAGTTACTCCCAGGCCTCCTCTGGAAACACCATATATTTT. Translated, it gives CASSYSQASSGNTIYF. The chain carries TRBV6-5 and TRBJ1-3; D uncertain. Germline assignment: CDR1 MNHEY and CDR2 SVGAGI. This CDR3 is 16 amino acids long. Trimming took 0 bases from V and 0 from J, leaving 9 bases between them.

The genes are TRBV6-5 and TRBJ1-2; 7 bases are a match to TRBD1. Germline-derived CDR1 and CDR2 are MNHEY and SVGAGI. V shed 7 bases and J 5 bases; nucleotides not matched to a gene: 13. CDR3 size: 15 residues. The CDR3 is CASTGQLLSGYGYTF. The CDR3 bases are TGTGCCAGCACGGGACAGCTCCTTTCGGGGTATGGCTACACCTTC.

CDR3 sequence: CASSPTGTGRLTPQHF. Here the CDR3 DNA reads TGTGCCAGCAGCCCAACCGGGACAGGGCGATTGACGCCCCAGCATTTT. The rearrangement links TRBV7-2 to TRBJ1-5; 9 bases are a match to TRBD1. Germline-derived CDR1 and CDR2 are SGHTA and FQGNSA. After removal of 5 bases from V and 9 bases from J, the junction contained 14 bases not matched to a gene. The length of the CDR3 is 16 residues.